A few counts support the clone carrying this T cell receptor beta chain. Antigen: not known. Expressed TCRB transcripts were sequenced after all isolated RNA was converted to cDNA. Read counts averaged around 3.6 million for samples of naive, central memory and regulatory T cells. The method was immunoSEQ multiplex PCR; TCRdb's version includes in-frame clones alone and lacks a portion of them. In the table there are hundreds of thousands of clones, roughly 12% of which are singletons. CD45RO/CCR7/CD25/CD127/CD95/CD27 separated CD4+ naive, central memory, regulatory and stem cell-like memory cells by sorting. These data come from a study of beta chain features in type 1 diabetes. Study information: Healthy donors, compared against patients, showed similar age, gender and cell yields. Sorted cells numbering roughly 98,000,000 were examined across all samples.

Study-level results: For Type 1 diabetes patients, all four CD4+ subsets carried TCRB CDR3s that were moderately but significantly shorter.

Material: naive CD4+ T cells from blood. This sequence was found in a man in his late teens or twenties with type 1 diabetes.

This chain's CDR3 is CASSPDGGPGNTIYF. DNA for the CDR3: TGTGCCAGCAGCCCGGACGGGGGACCTGGAAACACCATATATTTT. This chain links TRBV7-9 with TRBJ1-3; D is perhaps TRBD1 (5 bases). The V end was cut by 5 bases, the J end by 2 bases, with 13 bases between. The V gene's germline CDR1 is SEHNR and CDR2 FQNEAQ (reference sequence). There are 15 residues in the CDR3.